The present TCR beta chain was sequenced within a study of shared clonotypes between healthy human individuals. Findings and limits, study-wide: Limited genetic and exposure-history diversity came from having few donors. Sequencing of the sorted subsets was shown by rarefaction to be incomplete despite large depth. Of the naive CD4 clonotypes, approximately 5% were shared across several donors.

The CDR3 contains 15 residues. Per the germline V gene, CDR1 is LGHNA and CDR2 is YNFKEQ. CD45RO-negative, CCR7-positively selected cells formed the naive CD8 fraction, excluding terminally differentiated effector memory CD45RA+ cells. Of note for this clone: Antigen unknown.

The protocol was immunoSEQ multiplex PCR, while the TCRdb copy is restricted to in-frame clones and leaves out a portion. The sample yields hundreds of thousands of clones, roughly 96% seen once. This receptor was obtained from a woman in her thirties in good health. This chain joins TRBV4-2 and TRBJ2-5; D is perhaps TRBD1 (5 bases). The J call is doubtful: the DNA matches TRBJ2-7 better. Sequencing used naive CD8+ T cells sorted from blood. The CDR3 protein is CASSQERTREYEQYF. In nucleotides, the CDR3 is TGTGCCAGCAGCCAAGAACGGACAAGAGAATACGAGCAGTACTTC.